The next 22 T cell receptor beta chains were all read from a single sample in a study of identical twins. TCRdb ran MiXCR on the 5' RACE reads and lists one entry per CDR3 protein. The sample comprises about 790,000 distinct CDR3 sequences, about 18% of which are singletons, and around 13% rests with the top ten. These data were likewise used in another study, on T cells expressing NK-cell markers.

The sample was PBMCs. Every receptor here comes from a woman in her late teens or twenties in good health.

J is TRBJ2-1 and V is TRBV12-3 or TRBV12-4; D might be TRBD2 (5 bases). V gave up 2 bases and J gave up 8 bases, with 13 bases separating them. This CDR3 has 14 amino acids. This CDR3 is CASSLPQLVYEQFF. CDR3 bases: TGTGCCAGCAGTTTACCCCAACTAGTCTATGAGCAGTTCTTC.

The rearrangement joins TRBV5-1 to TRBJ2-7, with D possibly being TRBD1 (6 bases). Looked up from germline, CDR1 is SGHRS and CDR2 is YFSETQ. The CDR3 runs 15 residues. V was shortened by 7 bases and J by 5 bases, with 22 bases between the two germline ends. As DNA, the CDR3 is TGCGCCAGCGGAACGTCGTTTTATACAGGGAACGAGCAGTACTTC. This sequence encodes CASGTSFYTGNEQYF.

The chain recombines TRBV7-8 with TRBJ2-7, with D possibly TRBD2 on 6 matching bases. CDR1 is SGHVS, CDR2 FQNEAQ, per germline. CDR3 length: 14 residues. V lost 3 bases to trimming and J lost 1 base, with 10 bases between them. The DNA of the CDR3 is TGTGCCAGCAGCTTGATAGCGGCTTCCTACGAGCAGTACTTC. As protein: CASSLIAASYEQYF.

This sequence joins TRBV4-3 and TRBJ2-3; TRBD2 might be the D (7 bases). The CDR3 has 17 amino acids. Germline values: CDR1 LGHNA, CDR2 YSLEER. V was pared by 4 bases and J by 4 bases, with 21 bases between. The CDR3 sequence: CASSLSAGAGIADTQYF. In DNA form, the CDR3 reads TGCGCCAGCAGCCTATCCGCGGGGGCAGGGATTGCAGATACGCAGTATTTT.

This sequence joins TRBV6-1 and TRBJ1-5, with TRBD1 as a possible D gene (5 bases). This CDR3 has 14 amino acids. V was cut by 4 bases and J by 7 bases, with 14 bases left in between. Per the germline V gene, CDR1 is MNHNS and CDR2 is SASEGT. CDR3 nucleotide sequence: TGTGCCAGCAGTGGAGGCTCAGGGCGACAGCCCCAGCATTTT. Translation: CASSGGSGRQPQHF.

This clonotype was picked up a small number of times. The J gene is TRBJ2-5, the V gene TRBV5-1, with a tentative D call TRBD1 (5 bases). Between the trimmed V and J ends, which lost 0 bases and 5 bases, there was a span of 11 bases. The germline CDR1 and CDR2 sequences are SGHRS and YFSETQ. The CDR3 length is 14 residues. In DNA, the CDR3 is TGCGCCAGCAGCTTGGTTGGGGCAGGGGAGACCCAGTACTTC. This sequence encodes CASSLVGAGETQYF. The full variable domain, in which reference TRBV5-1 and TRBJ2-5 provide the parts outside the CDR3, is KAGVTQTPRYLIKTRGQQVTLSCSPISGHRSVSWYQQTPGQGLQFLFEYFSETQRNKGNFPGRFSGRQFSNSRSEMNVSTLELGDSALYLCASSLVGAGETQYFGPGTRLLVL.

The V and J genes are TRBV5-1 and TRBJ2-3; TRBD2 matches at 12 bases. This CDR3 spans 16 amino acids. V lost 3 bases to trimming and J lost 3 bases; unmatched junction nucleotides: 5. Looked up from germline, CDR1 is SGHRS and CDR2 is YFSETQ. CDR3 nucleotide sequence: TGCGCCAGCAGCTCTGGACTAGCGGGGAGGACAGATACGCAGTATTTT. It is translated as CASSSGLAGRTDTQYF.

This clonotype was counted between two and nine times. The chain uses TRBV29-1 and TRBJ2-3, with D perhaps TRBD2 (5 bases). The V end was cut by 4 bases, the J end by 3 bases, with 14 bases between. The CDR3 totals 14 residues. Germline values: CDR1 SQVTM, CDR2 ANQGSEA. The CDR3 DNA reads TGCAGCGTTGGGCTCGCGGGCGGGACAGATACGCAGTATTTT. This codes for CSVGLAGGTDTQYF.

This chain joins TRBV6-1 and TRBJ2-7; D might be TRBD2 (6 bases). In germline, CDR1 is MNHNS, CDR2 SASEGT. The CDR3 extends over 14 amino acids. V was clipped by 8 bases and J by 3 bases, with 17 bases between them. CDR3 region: CASPTGTLIYEQYF. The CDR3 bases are TGTGCCAGCCCGACCGGGACTCTAATCTACGAGCAGTACTTC.

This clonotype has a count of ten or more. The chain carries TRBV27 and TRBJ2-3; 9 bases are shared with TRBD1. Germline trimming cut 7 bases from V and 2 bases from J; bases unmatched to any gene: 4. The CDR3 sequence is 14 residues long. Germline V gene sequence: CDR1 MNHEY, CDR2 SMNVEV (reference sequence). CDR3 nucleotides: TGTGCCAGCACCCGGGACAGGGACACAGATACGCAGTATTTT. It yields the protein CASTRDRDTDTQYF.

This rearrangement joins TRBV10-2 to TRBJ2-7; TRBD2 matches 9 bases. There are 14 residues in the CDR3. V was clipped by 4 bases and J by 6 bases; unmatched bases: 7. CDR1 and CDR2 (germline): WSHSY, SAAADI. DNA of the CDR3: TGCGCCAGCAGTGCCTTCCGGCGGGAGGGCGAGCAGTACTTC. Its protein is CASSAFRREGEQYF.

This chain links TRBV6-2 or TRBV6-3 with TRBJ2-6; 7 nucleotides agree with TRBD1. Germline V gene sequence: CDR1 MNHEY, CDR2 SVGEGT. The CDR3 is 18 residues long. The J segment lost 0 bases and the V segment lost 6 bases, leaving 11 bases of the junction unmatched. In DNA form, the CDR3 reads TGTGCCAGCAGAAACCGGGACAGCTCTCCCTCTGGGGCCAACGTCCTGACTTTC. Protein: CASRNRDSSPSGANVLTF.

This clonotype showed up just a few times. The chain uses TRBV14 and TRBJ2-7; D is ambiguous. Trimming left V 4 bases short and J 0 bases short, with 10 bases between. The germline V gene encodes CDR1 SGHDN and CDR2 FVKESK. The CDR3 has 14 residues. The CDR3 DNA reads TGTGCCAGCAGCCCTGACTGGTCCTCCTACGAGCAGTACTTC. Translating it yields CASSPDWSSYEQYF.

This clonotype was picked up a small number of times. CDR3 bases: TGTGCCAGCAGCTTTCATAGCGGGAGTGAGACCCAGTACTTC. As protein: CASSFHSGSETQYF. The chain couples TRBV7-9 to TRBJ2-5; TRBD2 matches at 9 bases. Germline V gives CDR1 SEHNR, CDR2 FQNEAQ (reference sequence). CDR3 length: 14 amino acids. V shed 3 bases and J 5 bases; nucleotides not matched to a gene: 4.

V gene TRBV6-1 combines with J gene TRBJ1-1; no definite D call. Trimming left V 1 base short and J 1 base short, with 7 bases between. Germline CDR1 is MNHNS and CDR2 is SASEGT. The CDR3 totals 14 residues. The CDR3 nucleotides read TGTGCCAGCAGTGAAGAAATAGCGAACACTGAAGCTTTCTTT. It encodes CASSEEIANTEAFF.

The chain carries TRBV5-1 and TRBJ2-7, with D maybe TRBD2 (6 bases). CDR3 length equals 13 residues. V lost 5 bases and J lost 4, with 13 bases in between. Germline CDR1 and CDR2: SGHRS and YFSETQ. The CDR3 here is CASRQDYLYEQYF. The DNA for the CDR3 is TGCGCCAGCAGGCAGGACTATCTATACGAGCAGTACTTC. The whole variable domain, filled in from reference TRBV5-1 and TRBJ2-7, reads KAGVTQTPRYLIKTRGQQVTLSCSPISGHRSVSWYQQTPGQGLQFLFEYFSETQRNKGNFPGRFSGRQFSNSRSEMNVSTLELGDSALYLCASRQDYLYEQYFGPGTRLTVT.

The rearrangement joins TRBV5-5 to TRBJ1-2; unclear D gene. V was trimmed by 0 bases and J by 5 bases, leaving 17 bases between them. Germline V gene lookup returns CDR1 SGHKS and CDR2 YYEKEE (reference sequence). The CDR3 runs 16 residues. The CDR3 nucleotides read TGTGCCAGCAGCTTGGCCTTCGAGGCAGCTCTTTATGGCTACACCTTC. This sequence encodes CASSLAFEAALYGYTF.

The CDR3 DNA reads TGCAGTGCTAGAAGAGCGGGAGGGTACGAGCAGTACTTC. This gives the protein CSARRAGGYEQYF. The chain links TRBV20-1 to TRBJ2-7; the match to TRBD2 covers 10 bases. This CDR3 contains 13 residues. Germline V CDR1 and CDR2: DFQATT, SNEGSKA (reference sequence). The ends lost 2 bases at V and 4 bases at J; junction bases unmatched: 2.

DNA of the CDR3: TGTGCCAGCAGCTCCGCGTGGGGATTGAATCAGCCCCAGCATTTT. It encodes CASSSAWGLNQPQHF. This chain joins TRBV5-6 and TRBJ1-5; D uncertain. The V gene lost 3 bases and the J gene lost 4 bases, with 14 bases spanning the gap. The germline gives CDR1 SGHDT, CDR2 YYEEEE. The CDR3 runs 15 residues.

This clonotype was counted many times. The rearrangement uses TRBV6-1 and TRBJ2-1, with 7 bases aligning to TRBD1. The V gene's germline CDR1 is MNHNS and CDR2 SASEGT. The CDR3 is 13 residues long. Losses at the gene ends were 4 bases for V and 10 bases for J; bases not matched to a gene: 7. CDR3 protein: CASSVNRGREQFF. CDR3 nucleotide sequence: TGTGCCAGCAGTGTTAACAGGGGCCGGGAGCAGTTCTTC.

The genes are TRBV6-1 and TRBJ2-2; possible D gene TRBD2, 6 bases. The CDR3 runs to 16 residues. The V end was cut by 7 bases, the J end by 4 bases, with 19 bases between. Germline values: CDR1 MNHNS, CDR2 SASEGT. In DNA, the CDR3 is TGTGCCAGCACCAACGCCCGGGGGAGCGGCACCGGGGAGCTGTTTTTT. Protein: CASTNARGSGTGELFF.

The CDR3 bases are TGTGCCAGCTCACAGGACAGTGCGGGTGAGCAGTACTTC. It codes for CASSQDSAGEQYF. The chain uses TRBV18 and TRBJ2-7; perhaps TRBD1 as D (6 bases). Per the germline V gene, CDR1 is KGHSH and CDR2 is LQKENI. V dropped 4 bases and J dropped 7 bases, with 14 bases sitting between them. The CDR3 extends over 13 amino acids.